What follows are 27 T cell receptor beta chains derived from one specimen sequenced in a study of identifying expanded T cells in peripheral blood. The repertoire was sequenced with immunoSEQ multiplex PCR; TCRdb's copy has only in-frame clones and lacks some. The top ten clones hold around 19% of a sample with around 85,000 clones, more than 70% of them seen once. Sequencing was performed on blood. The source of these receptors is a person aged 18 to 75 in good health.

The chain carries TRBV6-5 and TRBJ1-2; no firm D call. V was shortened by 3 bases and J by 2 bases, with 13 bases between the two germline ends. Per the germline V gene, CDR1 is MNHEY and CDR2 is SVGAGI. The length of the CDR3 is 15 residues. The CDR3 loop is CASSYSPQENYGYTF. The CDR3 DNA follows: TGTGCCAGCAGTTATTCTCCTCAGGAGAACTATGGCTACACCTTC.

This chain uses TRBV7-9 with TRBJ2-3, with 13 bases identical to TRBD2. V trimming: 4 bases; J trimming: 1 base; junction bases outside the gene matches: 8. CDR1 and CDR2 from the germline V gene are SEHNR and FQNEAQ (reference sequence). This CDR3 has 18 amino acids. The CDR3 protein is CASSSLAGGPTGTDTQYF. The CDR3, as DNA: TGTGCCAGCAGCTCACTAGCGGGGGGGCCAACGGGCACAGATACGCAGTATTTT.

The chain carries TRBV27 and TRBJ2-7; 7 nucleotides align to TRBD1. The junction had 5 bases not matched to a gene; V was cut back by 0 bases and J by 3 bases. This CDR3 spans 15 amino acids. Germline CDR1 MNHEY, CDR2 SMNVEV (reference sequence). The CDR3: CASSLSETGIYEQYF. The DNA of the CDR3 is TGTGCCAGCAGTTTATCCGAGACAGGGATCTACGAGCAGTACTTC.

As DNA, the CDR3 is TGTGCCAGCAGCTTAGATGTTCTGGTGAAGTACCCACCTGAAGCTTTCTTT. It yields the protein CASSLDVLVKYPPEAFF. The chain couples TRBV7-2 to TRBJ1-1; D is unresolved. The CDR3 runs to 17 residues. The V end was cut by 1 base, the J end by 6 bases, with 21 bases between. Per germline, CDR1 SGHTA and CDR2 FQGNSA.

The rearrangement uses TRBV7-2 and TRBJ1-1; 9 bases map to TRBD1. V was pared by 4 bases and J by 6 bases, with 3 bases of the junction left unmatched. CDR3 length: 13 residues. CDR1 SGHTA and CDR2 FQGNSA come from the germline V gene. The CDR3 bases are TGTGCCAGCAGCTCAACAGGGGGCGCTGAAGCTTTCTTT. This gives the protein CASSSTGGAEAFF. Using reference TRBV7-2 and TRBJ1-1 for the parts outside the CDR3, the full variable domain is GAGVSQSPSNKVTEKGKDVELRCDPISGHTALYWYRQSLGQGLEFLIYFQGNSAPDKSGLPSDRFSAERTGGSVSTLTIQRTQQEDSAVYLCASSSTGGAEAFFGQGTRLTVV.

V is TRBV7-8 and J is TRBJ2-5; D perhaps matches TRBD2 (7 bases). With 4 bases removed from V and 7 bases from J, the gap between germline ends came to 25 bases. Germline-derived CDR1 and CDR2 are SGHVS and FQNEAQ. CDR3 length: 17 residues. DNA of the CDR3: TGTGCCAGCAGCTCCCGGGACTACCGTCGGGCCAGGGGGACCCAGTACTTC. This gives the protein CASSSRDYRRARGTQYF.

This chain links TRBV19 with TRBJ2-7, with a weak D call TRBD2 (5 bases). The V gene lost 2 bases and the J gene lost 3 bases, with 17 bases spanning the gap. The CDR3 totals 16 residues. Germline CDR1 LNHDA, CDR2 SQIVND (reference sequence). CDR3 residues: CASSIIGGEAFYEQYF. The CDR3 bases are TGTGCCAGTAGTATAATCGGAGGCGAGGCATTCTACGAGCAGTACTTC. The full variable domain, its missing parts supplied by reference TRBV19 and TRBJ2-7, is DGGITQSPKYLFRKEGQNVTLSCEQNLNHDAMYWYRQDPGQGLRLIYYSQIVNDFQKGDIAEGYSVSREKKESFPLTVTSAQKNPTAFYLCASSIIGGEAFYEQYFGPGTRLTVT.

The chain couples TRBV21-1 to TRBJ2-3; TRBD2 reflects the table's D call only, with no check against the DNA. TRBV21-1 is an annotated pseudogene. The CDR3 extends over 19 amino acids. CDR3 in amino acids: CASSKGGWEGPGNTDTQYF. The CDR3 bases are TGTGCCAGCAGCAAAGGAGGATGGGAGGGGCCAGGTAACACAGATACGCAGTATTTT.

This chain links TRBV28 with TRBJ1-3, with D uncertain. The CDR3 length is 15 residues. CDR1 and CDR2 from the germline V gene are MDHEN and SYDVKM. The V and J ends lost 8 bases and 4 bases respectively, with 18 bases between them. This chain's CDR3 is CASDKGGDVGNTIYF. DNA of the CDR3: TGTGCCAGCGATAAAGGTGGAGACGTGGGAAACACCATATATTTT. Combining the CDR3 with reference TRBV28 and TRBJ1-3 gives the whole variable domain DVKVTQSSRYLVKRTGEKVFLECVQDMDHENMFWYRQDPGLGLRLIYFSYDVKMKEKGDIPEGYSVSREKKERFSLILESASTNQTSMYLCASDKGGDVGNTIYFGEGSWLTVV.

The chain has TRBV5-1 and TRBJ2-6; possibly TRBD1 for D (6 bases). This CDR3 spans 20 amino acids. Germline V lookup: CDR1 SGHRS, CDR2 YFSETQ. V lost 2 bases, J lost 2 bases, and 23 bases lay in between. The CDR3 sequence is CASSFGLSGHAWAGANVLTF. The CDR3 DNA follows: TGCGCCAGCAGCTTCGGACTCTCGGGACACGCCTGGGCTGGGGCCAACGTCCTGACTTTC.

This clone was observed a handful of times. In nucleotides, the CDR3 is TGTGCCAGTATGGGGGGCGGAGCGAATTCACCCCTCCACTTT. Amino acids: CASMGGGANSPLHF. The chain employs TRBV19 and TRBJ1-6; tentative D call: TRBD1 (6 bases). CDR3 length: 14 residues. Germline V gives CDR1 LNHDA, CDR2 SQIVND (reference sequence). The V end lost 7 bases, the J end lost 7 bases, and 14 bases lay between the germline ends.

The CDR3 DNA sequence: TGTGCCAGCCTAAGAGCCGGGACTAGCGGGGGGCTCGATACGCAGTATTTT. Residues: CASLRAGTSGGLDTQYF. The V gene is TRBV7-2, the J gene TRBJ2-3; 15 bases line up with TRBD2. Unmatched junction bases numbered 12, after V lost 8 bases and J lost 6 bases. The CDR3 length is 17 residues. Germline V gene sequence: CDR1 SGHTA, CDR2 FQGNSA.

Only one count was recorded for this clone. This chain links TRBV28 with TRBJ2-5, with D possibly TRBD2 on 7 matching bases. Trimming pared 6 bases from V and 5 bases from J, leaving 19 bases between. Per germline, CDR1 MDHEN and CDR2 SYDVKM. The CDR3 consists of 15 residues. In nucleotides, the CDR3 is TGTGCCAGCAGGACTAGCACGCCCCAGGGGGAGACCCAGTACTTC. Protein: CASRTSTPQGETQYF.

This chain uses TRBV5-1 with TRBJ1-2, with D uncertain. V was trimmed by 0 bases and J by 6 bases, leaving 9 bases between them. The CDR3 covers 13 residues. Germline V gene lookup returns CDR1 SGHRS and CDR2 YFSETQ. The CDR3 DNA reads as TGCGCCAGCAGCTTGGTGGACCTGAATGGCTACACCTTC. Amino acid sequence: CASSLVDLNGYTF.

This chain connects TRBV7-2 to TRBJ2-3, with no clear D. This CDR3 region has 12 residues. V lost 3 bases, J lost 6 bases, and 7 bases lay in between. CDR1 and CDR2 (germline): SGHTA, FQGNSA. The CDR3 nucleotides are TGTGCCAGCAGCTTTCTCTCCGATACGCAGTATTTT. Translated, it gives CASSFLSDTQYF.

V gene TRBV7-2 combines with J gene TRBJ2-6, with 7 positions matching TRBD1. V lost 5 bases and J lost 4; bases outside the gene matches: 5. Germline CDR1 and CDR2: SGHTA and FQGNSA. The CDR3 has 15 residues. Here the CDR3 reads CASSRQGQGANVLTF. In nucleotides, the CDR3 is TGTGCCAGCAGCCGACAGGGCCAGGGGGCCAACGTCCTGACTTTC.

This chain uses TRBV7-9 with TRBJ2-7, with D perhaps matching TRBD2 (5 bases). V lost 5 bases and J lost 7, with 12 bases in between. Per the germline V gene, CDR1 is SEHNR and CDR2 is FQNEAQ (reference sequence). The CDR3 consists of 12 residues. The CDR3 DNA reads TGTGCCAGCAGCCCCCCGGGGATAGAGCAGTACTTC. This encodes CASSPPGIEQYF.

The rearrangement joins TRBV5-6 to TRBJ2-7; TRBD1 or TRBD2 may be the D gene (6 bases each). This CDR3 is 14 amino acids long. Germline V lookup: CDR1 SGHDT, CDR2 YYEEEE. Trimming shortened V by 4 bases and J by 2 bases, and 13 bases separated the two germline ends. The CDR3 spells CASSPGGTPYEQYF. As DNA, the CDR3 is TGTGCCAGCAGCCCTGGAGGGACACCCTACGAGCAGTACTTC.

The rearrangement links TRBV28 to TRBJ2-7, with 8 bases matching TRBD1. CDR1 MDHEN and CDR2 SYDVKM come from the germline V gene. J gave up 5 bases and V 6 bases, and 3 bases lay outside the gene matches. This CDR3 comprises 12 residues. The CDR3: CASRGRGHEQYF. In DNA, the CDR3 is TGTGCCAGCAGGGGCAGGGGGCACGAGCAGTACTTC.

This chain connects TRBV4-3 to TRBJ2-3; 15 bases are a match to TRBD2. V shed 2 bases and J 3 bases; nucleotides not matched to a gene: 3. The CDR3 is 17 amino acids. The germline gives CDR1 LGHNA, CDR2 YSLEER. The DNA of the CDR3 is TGCGCCAGCAGCCAAAGGACTAGCGGGGGGGGTACAGATACGCAGTATTTT. This sequence encodes CASSQRTSGGGTDTQYF.

The chain couples TRBV18 to TRBJ1-1, with 11 bases aligning to TRBD1. V trimming: 3 bases; J trimming: 2 bases; junction bases outside the gene matches: 8. The germline gives CDR1 KGHSH, CDR2 LQKENI. The CDR3 is 17 amino acids. The CDR3 DNA sequence: TGTGCCAGCTCACCGACCGGGACAGGGGGTTCAAACACTGAAGCTTTCTTT. Translation gives CASSPTGTGGSNTEAFF.

V is TRBV7-9 and J is TRBJ2-7; 7 bases are shared with TRBD1. The trim removed 1 base at V and 1 base at J, leaving 7 bases unmatched. The length of the CDR3 is 16 residues. The germline V gene has CDR1 SEHNR and CDR2 FQNEAQ (reference sequence). This CDR3 reads CASSLVTGERSYEQYF. In DNA, the CDR3 is TGTGCCAGCAGCTTAGTCACAGGGGAGAGATCCTACGAGCAGTACTTC.

The CDR3 spells CASTGRALLTGELFF. The DNA for the CDR3 is TGTGCCAGCACCGGCCGGGCCCTCTTGACCGGGGAGCTGTTTTTT. The genes are TRBV7-9 and TRBJ2-2; no clear D. The V end lost 7 bases, the J end lost 5 bases, and 17 bases lay between the germline ends. The V gene's germline CDR1 is SEHNR and CDR2 FQNEAQ (reference sequence). The CDR3 runs 15 residues.

The gene calls are TRBV30 and TRBJ2-6, with D uncertain. The germline V gene has CDR1 GTSNPN and CDR2 SVGIG (reference sequence). The V end lost 2 bases, the J end lost 2 bases, and 10 bases lay between the germline ends. CDR3 length: 15 amino acids. The CDR3 reads CAWSSRAAGANVLTF. In nucleotides, the CDR3 is TGTGCCTGGAGTTCTAGGGCGGCTGGGGCCAACGTCCTGACTTTC.

V is TRBV6-5 and J is TRBJ1-5; D is unclear. Between the trimmed V and J ends, which lost 6 bases and 7 bases, there was a span of 10 bases. This CDR3 comprises 12 residues. Germline V gene data show CDR1 as MNHEY and CDR2 as SVGAGI. The CDR3 loop reads CASRERAQPQHF. The CDR3, as DNA: TGTGCCAGCAGAGAGAGGGCACAGCCCCAGCATTTT.

This sequence joins TRBV19 and TRBJ1-2; 8 positions match TRBD1. The germline V gene has CDR1 LNHDA and CDR2 SQIVND (reference sequence). This CDR3 is built from 13 residues. J gave up 7 bases and V 7 bases, and 8 bases lay outside the gene matches. In nucleotides, the CDR3 is TGTGCCAGTATCGCGGACAGGGTCGGTGGCTACACCTTC. It translates to CASIADRVGGYTF.

The V and J genes are TRBV27 and TRBJ2-1; no definite D call. Germline-derived CDR1 and CDR2 are MNHEY and SMNVEV (reference sequence). There are 15 residues in the CDR3. Trimming shortened V by 3 bases and J by 7 bases, and 16 bases separated the two germline ends. The CDR3 spells CASSFFDLGGNEQFF. CDR3 nucleotides: TGTGCCAGCAGTTTCTTCGACCTGGGCGGTAATGAGCAGTTCTTC.